Below are 20 T cell receptor beta chains sequenced from a single sample in a study of blood T cell repertoires in COVID-19. Produced via immunoSEQ multiplex PCR; TCRdb's table is partial and in-frame only. Of 310,000 or so clones in the sample, approximately 84% are singletons; the top ten hold 2.1%. Source material: peripheral blood. These receptors were collected from a woman aged 25 to 39 who had recovered from COVID-19.

The V gene is TRBV7-2, the J gene TRBJ1-4; 8 bases map to TRBD1. Trimming cost V 4 bases and J 5 bases; bases outside gene matches: 18. Germline V gene sequence: CDR1 SGHTA, CDR2 FQGNSA. This CDR3 is 19 amino acids long. CDR3: CASSSRIGRGQGVNEKLFF. CDR3 nucleotides: TGTGCCAGCAGCTCACGAATCGGCAGGGGGCAGGGGGTAAATGAAAAACTGTTTTTT.

The chain uses TRBV3-1 (or the pseudogene TRBV3-2) and TRBJ2-3, with TRBD1 matching 9 bases. Trimming took 1 base from V and 2 from J; bases not matched to a gene: 7. CDR1 and CDR2 (germline): LGHDT, YNNKEL (reference sequence). CDR3 size: 17 residues. The CDR3: CASSQGTGVGVTDTQYF. DNA for the CDR3: TGTGCCAGCAGCCAAGGGACAGGGGTCGGAGTCACAGATACGCAGTATTTT.

This chain joins TRBV7-2 and TRBJ1-5; 7 nucleotides align to TRBD1. Germline V gene data show CDR1 as SGHTA and CDR2 as FQGNSA. V dropped 1 base and J dropped 3; count of bases not matched to a gene: 3. The CDR3 length is 15 residues. For the CDR3, the DNA is TGTGCCAGCAGCTTAGTAGGGACAGACAATCAGCCCCAGCATTTT. Its protein is CASSLVGTDNQPQHF.

This chain links TRBV10-3 with TRBJ2-7; no clear D. Germline V gene data show CDR1 as ENHRY and CDR2 as SYGVKD. V was pared by 0 bases and J by 0 bases, with 12 bases between. The CDR3 totals 16 residues. CDR3 sequence reads: CAISESSGLLSYEQYF. Written as DNA, the CDR3 is TGTGCCATCAGTGAGTCGTCAGGTCTTCTCTCCTACGAGCAGTACTTC.

V and J are TRBV19 and TRBJ2-5, with a possible D match to TRBD2 (6 bases). The germline gives CDR1 LNHDA, CDR2 SQIVND (reference sequence). The CDR3 has 13 residues. Trimming removed 5 bases from V and 6 bases from J, with 13 bases in between. The CDR3 DNA sequence: TGTGCCAGTAGTCATGGGCGGGATAAGACCCAGTACTTC. This codes for CASSHGRDKTQYF.

The rearrangement joins TRBV18 to TRBJ2-1; D uncertain. CDR3 length: 13 residues. Trimming shortened V by 2 bases and J by 8 bases, and 10 bases separated the two germline ends. Germline V gives CDR1 KGHSH, CDR2 LQKENI. The CDR3 DNA sequence: TGTGCCAGCTCACCAGGCAGAACACATGAGCAGTTCTTC. Encoded protein: CASSPGRTHEQFF. Looking up the rest from reference TRBV18 and TRBJ2-1 gives the full variable domain: NAGVMQNPRHLVRRRGQEARLRCSPMKGHSHVYWYRQLPEEGLKFMVYLQKENIIDESGMPKERFSAEFPKEGPSILRIQQVVRGDSAAYFCASSPGRTHEQFFGPGTRLTVL.

The chain employs TRBV28 and TRBJ1-1, with 8 nucleotides matching TRBD1. This CDR3 is 14 amino acids long. V trimming: 5 bases; J trimming: 5 bases; junction bases outside the gene matches: 7. Germline V gene lookup returns CDR1 MDHEN and CDR2 SYDVKM. CDR3 bases: TGTGCCAGCAGTCAGACCAGGGGGCATACTGAAGCTTTCTTT. This codes for CASSQTRGHTEAFF.

The chain links TRBV7-2 to TRBJ2-7; 10 nucleotides line up with TRBD2. The V gene end was trimmed by 1 base and the J gene end by 1 base; junction bases not matched to a gene: 1. This CDR3 has 15 amino acids. In germline, CDR1 is SGHTA, CDR2 FQGNSA. The CDR3 coding sequence is TGTGCCAGCAGCTTAGAGCGGGGGGGGTCCTACGAGCAGTACTTC. Protein: CASSLERGGSYEQYF. Drawing the rest from reference TRBV7-2 and TRBJ2-7, the complete variable domain is GAGVSQSPSNKVTEKGKDVELRCDPISGHTALYWYRQSLGQGLEFLIYFQGNSAPDKSGLPSDRFSAERTGGSVSTLTIQRTQQEDSAVYLCASSLERGGSYEQYFGPGTRLTVT.

The chain joins TRBV2 to TRBJ1-2; D may be TRBD1 (6 bases). Germline V CDR1 and CDR2: SNHLY, FYNNEI. V gave up 4 bases and J gave up 3 bases, with 9 bases separating them. The CDR3 consists of 13 residues. The CDR3 region has the DNA TGTGCCAGCAGTGCAGGGGTTGACTATGGCTACACCTTC. Protein product: CASSAGVDYGYTF.

The chain is built from TRBV4-1 and TRBJ2-1, with TRBD2 identical over 9 bases. The CDR3 is made up of 16 amino acids. Germline-derived CDR1 and CDR2 are MGHRA and YSYEKL. V gave up 0 bases and J gave up 4 bases; unmatched junction bases: 4. CDR3 DNA: TGCGCCAGCAGCCAAGACCGGCGGGGGGGATACAATGAGCAGTTCTTC. As protein: CASSQDRRGGYNEQFF.

The chain carries TRBV7-2 and TRBJ2-5, with TRBD2 identical over 9 bases. CDR1 is SGHTA, CDR2 FQGNSA, per germline. The V segment lost 0 bases and the J segment 1 base; nucleotides outside the gene matches: 3. This CDR3 contains 16 residues. The CDR3 sequence: CASSLASSGAQETQYF. The CDR3 DNA sequence: TGTGCCAGCAGCTTAGCCTCTAGCGGGGCCCAAGAGACCCAGTACTTC.

V usage is TRBV5-1 and J usage is TRBJ2-2; TRBD2 matches at 9 bases. After removal of 6 bases from V and 3 bases from J, the junction contained 3 bases not matched to a gene. CDR3 length: 14 residues. The germline CDR1 and CDR2 sequences are SGHRS and YFSETQ. CDR3 in DNA: TGCGCCAGCACAATAGCGGGGGACACCGGGGAGCTGTTTTTT. This sequence encodes CASTIAGDTGELFF.

V is TRBV19 and J is TRBJ2-7; 9 nucleotides align to TRBD2. Trimming cost V 4 bases and J 0 bases; bases outside gene matches: 4. The V gene's germline CDR1 is LNHDA and CDR2 SQIVND (reference sequence). The CDR3 length is 15 residues. This CDR3 is CASSNLAGNSYEQYF. CDR3 DNA: TGTGCCAGTAGTAATCTAGCGGGGAACTCCTACGAGCAGTACTTC.

There are a few counts of this clone. This chain links TRBV6-2 or TRBV6-3 with TRBJ2-2; D may be TRBD2 (5 bases). V lost 0 bases to trimming and J lost 3 bases, with 14 bases between them. Germline V gene data show CDR1 as MNHEY and CDR2 as SVGEGT. This CDR3 has 17 amino acids. The CDR3 loop reads CASSYSIRTRDTGELFF. CDR3 DNA sequence: TGTGCCAGCAGTTACTCGATTCGGACTCGAGACACCGGGGAGCTGTTTTTT.

The V and J genes are TRBV5-3 and TRBJ2-3; D is undetermined. TRBV5-3 is an ORF; its function is uncertain. CDR3 size: 13 residues. Trimming removed 5 bases at V and 0 bases at J, with 7 bases between. The CDR3, as DNA: TGTGCCAGAAGTATTCTTAGCACAGATACGCAGTATTTT. The encoded protein is CARSILSTDTQYF.

The rearrangement joins TRBV30 to TRBJ2-3; 7 bases align to TRBD1. Germline CDR1 is GTSNPN and CDR2 is SVGIG (reference sequence). The CDR3 has 14 amino acids. V lost 3 bases to trimming and J lost 2 bases; unmatched junction nucleotides: 5. CDR3 in amino acids: CAWSGTAYTDTQYF. The CDR3 DNA sequence: TGTGCCTGGAGCGGGACAGCGTACACAGATACGCAGTATTTT.

This chain joins TRBV2 and TRBJ2-1; D is ambiguous. The germline CDR1 and CDR2 sequences are SNHLY and FYNNEI. The CDR3 consists of 13 residues. Trimming took 7 bases from V and 7 from J, leaving 14 bases between them. CDR3 loop: CASKRLVVNEQFF. The CDR3 DNA is TGTGCCAGCAAACGGTTGGTTGTGAATGAGCAGTTCTTC.

This rearrangement joins TRBV28 to TRBJ1-3; D call uncertain. Between the trimmed V and J ends, which lost 4 bases and 3 bases, there was a span of 13 bases. Germline CDR1 is MDHEN and CDR2 is SYDVKM. This CDR3 is 15 amino acids long. DNA of the CDR3: TGTGCCAGCAGTTCATTCCGGGAATTTGGAAACACCATATATTTT. This encodes CASSSFREFGNTIYF.

The CDR3, as DNA: TGTGCTAGTGGTTTGTCTATGAACACCGGGGAGCTGTTTTTT. It encodes CASGLSMNTGELFF. The rearrangement links TRBV12-5 to TRBJ2-2; D is unresolved. This CDR3 has 14 residues. V dropped 2 bases and J dropped 1 base, with 5 bases sitting between them. Germline CDR1 is LGHNT and CDR2 is FRNRAP.

This chain links TRBV6-5 with TRBJ2-2; TRBD1 aligns across 10 bases. Germline V gene sequence: CDR1 MNHEY, CDR2 SVGAGI. This CDR3 is 15 amino acids long. Losses at the gene ends were 6 bases for V and 6 bases for J; bases not matched to a gene: 7. The CDR3 loop is CASRWGQGNPGELFF. CDR3 DNA sequence: TGTGCCAGCAGATGGGGACAGGGGAATCCCGGGGAGCTGTTTTTT.